This T cell receptor (beta chain) comes out of a study of technical replicates of blood from several donors. Here immunoSEQ multiplex PCR was the method, and the copy in TCRdb shows in-frame clones only, minus some. The sample consists of fewer than 100,000 clones, over 75% of them appearing once. The CDR3 has 15 residues. Germline trimming cut 2 bases from V and 2 bases from J; bases unmatched to any gene: 5. CDR1 LGHNA and CDR2 YSLEER come from the germline V gene. The clonotype comes from a human donor in good health. This chain uses TRBV4-3 with TRBJ1-1; 7 bases fit TRBD1. Sequences were obtained from T cells isolated from PBMCs. The DNA for the CDR3 is TGCGCCAGCAGCCAATTCAGGGGGAGTAACACTGAAGCTTTCTTT. Protein: CASSQFRGSNTEAFF.